This T cell receptor beta chain was recovered during a study of T-cell memory formation after mild COVID-19. About the study: Among the donors, TCR clusters were largely specific to each donor.

In TCRdb, the 5' RACE reads were re-called with MiXCR into one record per CDR3 protein. The table lists approximately 98,000 distinct CDR3 sequences, roughly a sixth of them singletons, with around 5.5% in the top ten. Trimming took 4 bases from V and 4 from J, leaving 12 bases between them. The CDR3 spans 14 residues. The V gene's germline CDR1 is SGHRS and CDR2 YFSETQ. The sample was PBMCs or a T cell subset sorted from them (not recorded which). The gene calls are TRBV5-1 and TRBJ2-1; possible D gene TRBD2, 6 bases. The source is a man between 18 and 29 years old who had mild COVID-19 (a few samples of this study predate the infection). Cell type and time point are not known. The CDR3 nucleotides read TGCGCCAGCAGCCTGCGGGACGCTTACAATGAGCAGTTCTTC. This encodes CASSLRDAYNEQFF.